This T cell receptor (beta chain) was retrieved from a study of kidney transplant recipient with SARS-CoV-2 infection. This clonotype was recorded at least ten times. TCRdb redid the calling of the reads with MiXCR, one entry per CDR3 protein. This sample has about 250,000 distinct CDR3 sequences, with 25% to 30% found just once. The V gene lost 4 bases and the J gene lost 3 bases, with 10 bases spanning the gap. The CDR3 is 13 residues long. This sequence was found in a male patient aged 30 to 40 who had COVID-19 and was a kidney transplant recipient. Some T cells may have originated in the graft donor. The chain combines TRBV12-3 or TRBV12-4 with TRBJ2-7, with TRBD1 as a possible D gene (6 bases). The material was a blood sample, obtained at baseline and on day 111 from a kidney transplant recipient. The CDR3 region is CASSSLQGYEQYF. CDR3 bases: TGTGCCAGCAGTTCCTTACAGGGCTACGAGCAGTACTTC.